This paragraph reports one T cell receptor (beta chain). The sequence runs out 3 residues before the end of the CDR3; the remainder is reconstructed from the germline J gene. Sequencing was performed with immunoSEQ multiplex PCR; in TCRdb, only in-frame clones are kept and a portion is missing. The sample data list some 39,000 clones. The data were taken from a study of T cells in women clearing cervical HPV infection. This CDR3 is built from 13 residues. The germline V gene has CDR1 SQVTM and CDR2 ANQGSEA. This receptor was obtained from a woman aged 18 to 75 with a cervical HPV16 infection that either progressed to CIN3+ or cleared (not recorded which). The chain is built from TRBV29-1 and TRBJ2-3; no firm D call. The specimen was blood buffy coat. CDR3 DNA (partial): TGCAGCGTTGAAGGGCAGAACCAAGAGACG. This gives the protein CSVEGQNQET. The full CDR3 reads CSVEGQNQETQYF.